The clone carrying this T cell receptor beta chain appeared a few times. The method was immunoSEQ multiplex PCR; TCRdb's version includes in-frame clones alone and lacks a portion of them. The data contain about 330,000 clones, roughly 87% of them singletons. This specimen comes from a study of blood T cell repertoires in COVID-19. The wider study: COVID-19 samples from acute and convalescent phases originated in the United States, Italy and Spain. From T cells, B-cell-depleted T cells, or PBMCs came the material, which was cDNA or gDNA.

Cohort assignment relied on participant-reported clinical history. Cohort 3 recovered donors had two negative PCRs, clearance, or symptom resolution. J was trimmed by 1 base and V by 3 bases; bases with no gene match: 6. The CDR3 consists of 16 residues. Germline V lookup: CDR1 SGDLS, CDR2 YYNGEE. The sequenced sample was PBMCs or T cells enriched from blood (not recorded which). This TCR was sampled from a woman aged 30 to 39 who had recovered from COVID-19. The rearrangement uses TRBV9 and TRBJ2-2; 7 bases fit TRBD2. The chain's CDR3 is CASSETGGQNTGELFF. The CDR3 coding sequence is TGTGCCAGCAGCGAGACGGGGGGTCAGAACACCGGGGAGCTGTTTTTT.